There are a few counts of the clone carrying this T cell receptor (beta chain). The data derive from a study of OX40 agonist ivuxolimab in advanced cancers. Across the study: Ivuxolimab, an antibody that agonizes OX40 (CD134), was administered to the patients.

From germline, CDR1 is SQVTM and CDR2 ANQGSEA. There are 11 residues in the CDR3. The germline V and J ends were trimmed by 6 bases and 6 bases, with 12 bases remaining between them. Measured with immunoSEQ multiplex PCR; TCRdb has only the in-frame clones, and not every one. The sample lists nearly 85,000 clones, approximately 82% occurring once. Sequenced here: CD4+ or CD8+ T cells sorted from blood, sampled in a trial of the OX40 agonist ivuxolimab. The sequence was obtained from an adult with an advanced solid tumor such as melanoma, head and neck, liver or kidney cancer. This chain connects TRBV29-1 to TRBJ2-7; possibly TRBD1 for D (7 bases). In nucleotides, the CDR3 is TGCAGCGTAAACAGGGGAGGCGAGCAGTACTTC. This codes for CSVNRGGEQYF.